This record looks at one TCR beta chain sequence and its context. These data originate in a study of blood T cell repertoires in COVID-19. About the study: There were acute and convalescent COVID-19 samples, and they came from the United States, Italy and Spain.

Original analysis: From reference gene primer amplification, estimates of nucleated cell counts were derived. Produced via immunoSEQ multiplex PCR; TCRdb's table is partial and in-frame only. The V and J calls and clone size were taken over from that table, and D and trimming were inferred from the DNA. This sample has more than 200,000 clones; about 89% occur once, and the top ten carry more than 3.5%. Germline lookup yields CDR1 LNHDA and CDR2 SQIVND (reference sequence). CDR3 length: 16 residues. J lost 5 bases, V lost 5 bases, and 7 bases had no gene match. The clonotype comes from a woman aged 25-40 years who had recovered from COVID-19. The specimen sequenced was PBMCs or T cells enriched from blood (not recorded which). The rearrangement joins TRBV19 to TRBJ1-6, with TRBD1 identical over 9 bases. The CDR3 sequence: CASSRGTGRDNSPLHF. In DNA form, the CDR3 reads TGTGCCAGTAGTCGCGGGACAGGGAGGGATAATTCACCCCTCCACTTT.